A single TCR beta chain is shown here with its context. No antigen is known for it. One base away there is no much larger clone; base qualities are not given. This sample was included in a study of spatial heterogeneity in lung cancer (dated by TCRdb to the late 2010s). A note on the overall study: The donors were some 76 patients from the lung TRACERx cohort who had early-stage, untreated non-small cell lung cancer. Follow-up PBMC samples were sequenced whenever available, with the median time to follow-up being two to three years after resection. Beta-chain transcripts were consistently detected in greater numbers than alpha-chain transcripts, which likely reflects a higher abundance of beta-chain transcripts. In the raw uncorrected reads, each unique combination of TCR and UMI appeared more than ten times on average. TCR alpha and beta repertoires were quantitatively compared across multiple tumor regions, matched nontumor lung and blood in non-small cell lung cancer. The study linked features of the TCR repertoire to counts of nonsynonymous mutations, which were determined by whole-exome sequencing of tumor tissue. Both alpha and beta chains were TCR-sequenced in samples taken at surgery, namely 220 tumor regions, fewer than 85 matched nontumor lung samples and about 52 PBMC samples. What the research found in general, with its limitations: Additional single-cell paired TCR alpha and beta sequencing was considered necessary to confirm, at a functional level, the hypothesis that regional TCRs recognize regional mutations. Only roughly 13 patients were included in the comparisons of baseline and follow-up blood repertoires. Ubiquitous expanded tumor TCRs were found in blood more often at tumor resection than at routine follow-up.

Read against the paper, the sample's time point label means: blood at routine non-recurrence follow-up after resection. Without any cell sorting, TCR sequencing was performed on whole RNA extracted either from tumor and nontumor lung tissue or from cryopreserved PBMC samples. Patients were selected for TCR sequencing only if sufficient RNA was available from at least two tumor regions. The library was prepared using 5' RACE. The instrument was a NextSeq 500. The TCR library protocol attached a unique molecular identifier to each TCR cDNA molecule to allow correction of PCR and sequencing errors. From the authors' description of their analysis: TCR identification, UMI-based error correction and CDR3 extraction were performed with Decombinator tools. Expanded TCRs were defined as those above a frequency of 2 per 1,000, corresponding to the top 1% of the tumor frequency distribution. Each repertoire was subsampled 100 times to 5,000 TCRs, after which Renyi diversity was computed with the R vegan package. CDR3 similarity networks were built from amino acid triplet string-kernel similarity, connecting CDR3s with pairwise similarity above 0.82. TCRdb reprocessing: public reads trimmed at Q25 with fastp, clones called with MiXCR, in-frame beta chains kept. Rows are combined by CDR3 protein, so each entry shows the most common genes and DNA. The V and J calls were determined by TCRdb, not by the authors. Here the sample has just under 45,000 distinct CDR3 sequences; 20% to 25% occur a single time. The top ten clonotypes cover less than 9% of the sample.

After removal of 2 bases from V and 7 bases from J, the junction retains 4 bases not matched to a gene. From the germline V gene (reference sequence), CDR1 is DFQATT and CDR2 is SNEGSKA. The CDR3 measures 13 amino acids from cysteine to phenylalanine. Kept here is only the CDR3 DNA, which spans 39 bases and is read in frame from base 1. The receptor was derived from a female donor with early-stage non-small cell lung cancer. The V and J segments used are TRBV20-1 and TRBJ1-2, with 10 junctional bases fitting TRBD1. The sample in question was PBMCs, obtained at follow-up. The sequenced DNA: TGCAGTGCTAGACCCGGGACAGGGGTTGGCTACACCTTC. Its protein is CSARPGTGVGYTF.